This entry lists 26 T cell receptor beta chains sequenced from one sample in a study of blood T cell repertoires in COVID-19 (dated by TCRdb to the early 2020s). Receptor libraries were prepared by the immunoSEQ multiplex PCR assay. Here the immuneACCESS table is served through TCRdb, limited to in-frame sequences with V and J called. Missing clones are a known gap in these copies; in checked studies unresolved V genes cover under half, and the rest lacks a known reason. Recorded for this sample are some 260,000 clones; about 70% of them occurred a single time. The ten largest clones represent 3% to 3.5% of the sample. Material for sequencing was peripheral blood. These receptor sequences come from a woman aged 80 or over with acute or convalescent COVID-19.

The genes are TRBV4-2 and TRBJ1-4; TRBD1 matches 8 bases. V shed 4 bases and J 7 bases; nucleotides not matched to a gene: 11. The CDR3 length is 16 residues. The germline V gene has CDR1 LGHNA and CDR2 YNFKEQ. CDR3 DNA: TGTGCCAGCAGCCCCAACGGTTGGGGGACAGGTGAAAAACTGTTTTTT. Its protein product is CASSPNGWGTGEKLFF.

This chain links TRBV5-1 with TRBJ2-7, with 8 bases that match TRBD2. Germline assignment: CDR1 SGHRS and CDR2 YFSETQ. CDR3 size: 14 residues. V dropped 2 bases and J dropped 3; count of bases not matched to a gene: 4. In DNA, the CDR3 is TGCGCCAGCAGCTTTAAACGGGAGGGCTACGAGCAGTACTTC. Residues: CASSFKREGYEQYF.

In this sample, this clone turned up once. This chain joins TRBV4-3 and TRBJ1-4; 10 nucleotides line up with TRBD1. V gave up 0 bases and J gave up 11 bases; unmatched junction bases: 12. This CDR3 is 17 amino acids long. CDR1 is LGHNA, CDR2 YSLEER, per germline. The CDR3 loop is CASSQDRSRQGAAKLFF. CDR3 nucleotides: TGCGCCAGCAGCCAAGATCGGTCCCGACAGGGGGCGGCGAAACTGTTTTTT.

V usage is TRBV29-1 and J usage is TRBJ2-7; no clear D. Germline loops: CDR1 SQVTM, CDR2 ANQGSEA. The CDR3 has 12 amino acids. The ends were cut back, 1 base at V and 1 base at J, with 5 bases in the middle. The CDR3 DNA is TGCAGCGTTGAAGTCAATTCCTACGAGCAGTACTTC. It is translated as CSVEVNSYEQYF.

The J gene is TRBJ2-7, the V gene TRBV29-1; tentative D call: TRBD1 (5 bases). The germline gives CDR1 SQVTM, CDR2 ANQGSEA. CDR3 length: 13 residues. In DNA, the CDR3 is TGCAGTGCCCGTGACCCCTGGCAGGGCGAGCAGTACTTC. Its translation is CSARDPWQGEQYF.

At least ten counts were recorded for this clone. The rearrangement uses TRBV19 and TRBJ1-3, with 8 bases fitting TRBD1. This CDR3 has 11 residues. The V gene's germline CDR1 is LNHDA and CDR2 SQIVND (reference sequence). CDR3 amino acids: CGTGIGNTIYF. The CDR3 region has the DNA TGTGGGACAGGGATTGGAAACACCATATATTTT.

The rearrangement joins TRBV25-1 to TRBJ1-3; D might be TRBD1 (6 bases). V lost 7 bases to trimming and J lost 4 bases, with 17 bases between them. This CDR3 has 15 amino acids. The V gene's germline CDR1 is MGHDK and CDR2 SYGVNS. The CDR3: CASTPSGVAGNTIYF. As DNA, the CDR3 is TGTGCCAGCACCCCCTCAGGGGTAGCGGGAAACACCATATATTTT.

The rearrangement links TRBV6-5 to TRBJ2-1; TRBD2 aligns across 13 bases. J lost 6 bases, V lost 7 bases, and 6 bases had no gene match. Germline CDR1 MNHEY, CDR2 SVGAGI. CDR3 length: 15 residues. The CDR3 DNA sequence: TGTGCCAGCAACAGAGGACTAGCGGGAGTCAATGAGCAGTTCTTC. This gives the protein CASNRGLAGVNEQFF.

V is TRBV5-1 and J is TRBJ2-3, with 8 bases matching TRBD1. The CDR3 contains 15 residues. The V and J ends lost 4 bases and 1 base, in that order; junction bases with no gene match: 5. Germline V lookup: CDR1 SGHRS, CDR2 YFSETQ. In DNA, the CDR3 is TGCGCCAGCAGCCAACAGGGGGTCGGCACAGATACGCAGTATTTT. This gives the protein CASSQQGVGTDTQYF. The variable domain in full, with the rest retrieved from reference TRBV5-1 and TRBJ2-3, is KAGVTQTPRYLIKTRGQQVTLSCSPISGHRSVSWYQQTPGQGLQFLFEYFSETQRNKGNFPGRFSGRQFSNSRSEMNVSTLELGDSALYLCASSQQGVGTDTQYFGPGTRLTVL.

V gene TRBV19 combines with J gene TRBJ1-2, with D perhaps TRBD1 (6 bases). This CDR3 has 14 residues. With 7 bases removed from V and 8 bases from J, the gap between germline ends came to 20 bases. In germline, CDR1 is LNHDA, CDR2 SQIVND (reference sequence). CDR3 in DNA: TGTGCCAGTAATCAGGGGAATCTGGGACGGGGCTACACCTTC. This sequence encodes CASNQGNLGRGYTF.

This clone appeared once. At one boundary the junction diverges from the germline segment, which might be a read error. The chain carries TRBV15 and TRBJ1-2; D unclear. The CDR3 covers 17 residues. Germline CDR1 reads LNHNV; CDR2 reads YYDKDF (reference sequence). CDR3 sequence: CATSREGGRGIDYGYTF. In DNA, the CDR3 is TGTGCCACCAGCCGAGAGGGAGGTAGAGGGATAGACTATGGCTACACCTTC. Combining the CDR3 with reference TRBV15 and TRBJ1-2 gives the whole variable domain DAMVIQNPRYQVTQFGKPVTLSCSQTLNHNVMYWYQQKSSQAPKLLFHYYDKDFNNEADTPDNFQSRRPNTSFCFLDIRSPGLGDTAMYLCATSREGGRGIDYGYTFGSGTRLTVV.

The V gene is TRBV4-2, the J gene TRBJ2-7, with D uncertain. V was shortened by 0 bases and J by 7 bases, with 7 bases between the two germline ends. The V gene's germline CDR1 is LGHNA and CDR2 YNFKEQ. CDR3 length: 12 amino acids. This chain's CDR3 is CASSQDSGEQYF. CDR3 nucleotides: TGTGCCAGCAGCCAAGATTCGGGTGAGCAGTACTTC.

With regard to this clone: Other DNA variants within this sample encode the same CDR3. The genes are TRBV5-1 and TRBJ1-5; D perhaps matches TRBD1 (6 bases). V lost 0 bases and J lost 1, with 11 bases in between. Germline-derived CDR1 and CDR2 are SGHRS and YFSETQ. There are 16 residues in the CDR3. CDR3 DNA sequence: TGCGCCAGCAGCTTGGACGGGGGGCTAAGCAATCAGCCCCAGCATTTT. As protein: CASSLDGGLSNQPQHF. The whole variable domain, filled in from reference TRBV5-1 and TRBJ1-5, reads KAGVTQTPRYLIKTRGQQVTLSCSPISGHRSVSWYQQTPGQGLQFLFEYFSETQRNKGNFPGRFSGRQFSNSRSEMNVSTLELGDSALYLCASSLDGGLSNQPQHFGDGTRLSIL.

The chain uses TRBV4-1 and TRBJ2-1, with TRBD2 matching over 10 bases. CDR1 and CDR2 from the germline V gene are MGHRA and YSYEKL. V was clipped by 4 bases and J by 4 bases; unmatched bases: 4. CDR3 length: 15 residues. CDR3 sequence (DNA): TGCGCCAGCAGCCTCGGACTAGCGGTTTACAATGAGCAGTTCTTC. Translated, it gives CASSLGLAVYNEQFF.

J is TRBJ2-7 and V is TRBV6-5, with TRBD2 as a possible D gene (5 bases). V shed 0 bases and J shed 2 bases, with 11 bases lying between them. Germline V lookup: CDR1 MNHEY, CDR2 SVGAGI. This CDR3 has 15 residues. The CDR3 protein is CASSYSGGRTYEQYF. The CDR3 DNA reads TGTGCCAGCAGTTACTCAGGCGGGCGTACCTACGAGCAGTACTTC.

This chain joins TRBV6-5 and TRBJ2-7; TRBD1 matches 8 bases. Germline CDR1 MNHEY, CDR2 SVGAGI. V lost 6 bases and J lost 1; bases outside the gene matches: 8. CDR3 length: 15 residues. In DNA form, the CDR3 reads TGTGCCAGCAGCACAGGGGGTTTGGGATCCTACGAGCAGTACTTC. Protein sequence: CASSTGGLGSYEQYF.

The V call is TRBV5-1, the J call TRBJ2-3, with 8 bases identical to TRBD2. After removal of 1 base from V and 0 bases from J, the junction contained 7 bases not matched to a gene. The CDR3 has 17 amino acids. Per germline, CDR1 SGHRS and CDR2 YFSETQ. As DNA, the CDR3 is TGCGCCAGCAGCTTGCTTAGCGGGGCCTTTAGCACAGATACGCAGTATTTT. Amino acids: CASSLLSGAFSTDTQYF.

The chain employs TRBV20-1 and TRBJ1-2; D is undetermined. Germline CDR1 DFQATT, CDR2 SNEGSKA (reference sequence). CDR3 size: 10 residues. CDR3 sequence (DNA): TGCCAAGCCGGGGTGGATGGCTACACCTTC. This encodes CQAGVDGYTF.

The genes are TRBV6-4 and TRBJ2-5; D not resolved. V lost 6 bases and J lost 5, with 22 bases in between. Germline assignment: CDR1 MRHNA and CDR2 SNTAGT. The CDR3 is 16 residues long. The CDR3 DNA is TGTGCCAGCAGAAAAGGTCCGGGTTTCCTCGCTGAGACCCAGTACTTC. This translates into CASRKGPGFLAETQYF.

The genes are TRBV9 and TRBJ2-7, with 9 bases identical to TRBD2. Unmatched junction bases numbered 14, after V lost 0 bases and J lost 7 bases. Germline CDR1 reads SGDLS; CDR2 reads YYNGEE. CDR3 length equals 17 residues. Here the CDR3 DNA reads TGTGCCAGCAGCGTAGAGGGTCTAAAGCGGGAGGTTTTAGAGCAGTACTTC. It encodes CASSVEGLKREVLEQYF. Full variable domain (missing parts from reference TRBV9 and TRBJ2-7): DSGVTQTPKHLITATGQRVTLRCSPRSGDLSVYWYQQSLDQGLQFLIQYYNGEERAKGNILERFSAQQFPDLHSELNLSSLELGDSALYFCASSVEGLKREVLEQYFGPGTRLTVT.

This chain links TRBV6-5 with TRBJ2-7; 7 nucleotides align to TRBD1. Per the germline V gene, CDR1 is MNHEY and CDR2 is SVGAGI. Germline trimming cut 8 bases from V and 4 bases from J; bases unmatched to any gene: 14. This CDR3 contains 15 residues. The CDR3 here is CASGKGYRGRYEQYF. The DNA for the CDR3 is TGTGCCAGCGGCAAAGGGTACAGGGGACGATACGAGCAGTACTTC.

The chain joins TRBV21-1 to TRBJ2-7; the DNA was not used to check the table's D call, TRBD1. TRBV21-1 is classified as a pseudogene. CDR3 length equals 15 residues. In DNA form, the CDR3 reads TGTGCCAGCAGGAAGGGAAGGCGGGACAGCCACGAGCAGTACTTC. The encoded protein is CASRKGRRDSHEQYF.

This chain joins TRBV28 and TRBJ2-4; TRBD1 is a possible D gene (6 bases). V was pared by 2 bases and J by 1 base, with 18 bases between. This CDR3 comprises 18 residues. Germline V gives CDR1 MDHEN, CDR2 SYDVKM. CDR3 in DNA: TGTGCCAGCAGTTTAGGAGAGGGGGTATTGGGTGCCAAAAACATTCAGTACTTC. Translation: CASSLGEGVLGAKNIQYF. The full variable domain, completed using reference TRBV28 and TRBJ2-4, is DVKVTQSSRYLVKRTGEKVFLECVQDMDHENMFWYRQDPGLGLRLIYFSYDVKMKEKGDIPEGYSVSREKKERFSLILESASTNQTSMYLCASSLGEGVLGAKNIQYFGAGTRLSVL.

The chain couples TRBV6-2 or TRBV6-3 to TRBJ1-1; the D is unclear. This CDR3 region has 14 residues. Trimming left V 0 bases short and J 5 bases short, with 10 bases between. Germline V gene lookup returns CDR1 MNHEY and CDR2 SVGEGT. The CDR3 nucleotides are TGTGCCAGCAGTTACTCCATTCTCAGGACTGAAGCTTTCTTT. The encoded protein is CASSYSILRTEAFF.

This sequence joins TRBV7-8 and TRBJ1-1; 9 bases fit TRBD1. The length of the CDR3 is 15 residues. V lost 2 bases and J lost 5; bases outside the gene matches: 6. In germline, CDR1 is SGHVS, CDR2 FQNEAQ. The CDR3 DNA reads TGTGCCAGCAGCTTATGGCGGGACAGGGTAACTGAAGCTTTCTTT. This codes for CASSLWRDRVTEAFF.

This chain uses TRBV2 with TRBJ1-5, with D tentatively TRBD1 (6 bases). Trimming took off 4 bases at V and 6 bases at J, with 13 bases between the two ends. The CDR3 is 14 residues long. CDR1 is SNHLY and CDR2 is FYNNEI in the germline V gene. The CDR3 is CASSGDRRGQPQHF. The CDR3 DNA follows: TGTGCCAGCAGTGGCGACAGGCGAGGTCAGCCCCAGCATTTT.